This entry describes one T cell receptor (beta chain). Authors' analysis steps: Cell counts per sample came from amplifying reference gene primers. Sequencing was performed with immunoSEQ multiplex PCR; in TCRdb, only in-frame clones are kept and a portion is missing. V, J and clone size are those of that table, while D and trimming were read from the DNA. The sample gives 80,000 or so clones, 70% to 90% of which show up once; 8.5% to 10% is in the top ten. Followed longitudinally, the Seattle patients had been enrolled during active infection. This entry belongs to a study of blood T cell repertoires in COVID-19. Overall study context: Whether acute or convalescent, the COVID-19 samples came from the United States, Italy and Spain.

Germline CDR1 is MNHEY and CDR2 is SVGAGI. Trimming at V came to 0 bases and at J to 8 bases, leaving 4 bases not matched to a gene. There are 15 residues in the CDR3. The receptor's source is a man in his fifties with COVID-19, enrolled during active disease. The rearrangement links TRBV6-5 to TRBJ1-4; 9 bases match TRBD1. The sample taken for sequencing was peripheral blood. The CDR3, as DNA: TGTGCCAGCAGTTACTCTGGACAGGGGAGGGAAAAACTGTTTTTT. Translated, it gives CASSYSGQGREKLFF.